This TCR beta chain was recorded in a study of T cells expressing NK-cell markers (dated by TCRdb to about 2020). The study in broad terms: Three sorted T-cell subsets (CD3+CD56+NKG2C+, CD3+CD56+NKG2C- and CD3+CD56-NKG2C+) from fewer than 10 donors had their TCR beta-chain repertoires profiled. Of the eight sequenced donors, seven were found to be HCMV-seropositive and one was found to be HCMV-seronegative. Randomly selected healthy volunteers, three men and five women, were used as the eight sequenced donors. Sequencing of the libraries produced 2 x 150 bp reads on Illumina HiSeq 2000/2500, MiSeq or NextSeq. Paper-wide results and their limitations: Those dominant clonotypes were again the most abundant among CD3+CD56-NKG2C+ cells in a few donors, at roughly 25-60.1%. In a handful of donors, the dominant CD3+CD56+NKG2C+ clonotypes were found to rank among the top 10 CD8+ clonotypes and to make up about 1.0-7.5% of CD8+ T cells. Whether the expanded NKG2C-expressing T cell clones were specific for HCMV antigens remained unclear.

HCMV-specific IgG was detected in serum with a commercial ELISA kit to determine HCMV serostatus. Ficoll density gradient centrifugation was used to isolate peripheral blood mononuclear cells from blood. Concerning this clonotype itself: Its antigen specificity is not known.

Taken from cysteine to phenylalanine, the CDR3 has 15 residues. DNA for this receptor is not on file. CDR1 and CDR2 (SGDLS, YYNGEE) derive from the germline V gene. The sequencer listed for this sample is Illumina HiSeq 2000. TCR beta cDNA libraries were made by 5'RACE template switching that added a universal primer site and unique molecular identifiers. cDNA synthesis was primed from the TCR beta constant segment and was followed by two successive PCR amplification steps. The authors' pipeline ran thus. MIGEC handled demultiplexing of the reads and grouping by UMI, while MiTCR was used to assemble and quantify clonotypes. To exclude erroneous sequences, only TCR cDNA sequences supported by at least two reads were retained. The tcR package was used for downstream repertoire analysis, and clonotypes were matched across fractions by CDR3 nucleotide sequence plus V segment. Antigen specificity was annotated against VDJdb with VDJmatch, allowing one amino acid substitution in CDR3. TCRdb reprocessed the reads, so every CDR3 protein sequence counts as one entry and DNA is not shown. These V and J calls derive from TCRdb rather than the authors' analysis. The sample table includes 250,000 or so distinct CDR3 sequences. The top ten clonotypes cover 4% to 5% of the sample.

The material sequenced was blood T cells: a sorted CD56 or NKG2C T cell subset, CD4+ or CD8+ T cells, or bulk PBMC T cells (not recorded which). Here the chain combines TRBV9 and TRBJ2-1; without DNA, the TCRdb call of TRBD2 cannot be checked. This TCR derives from a woman between 18 and 75 years old in good health. The CDR3 region: CASSVPGLAGSEQFF.